This T cell receptor (beta chain) came from a study of cytomegalovirus exposure and HLA in healthy donors. Study-level information: Genotyping showed roughly 83% of some 400 donors falling in the Caucasian-associated ancestry cluster. General study points: Later genetic work tied a missense DCLRE1C variant to beta-chain V and J trimming. A later analysis found most CMV-associated TCR beta chains apparently HLA-restricted.

About this clone itself: Its specificity is not known.

PCR used 60 Vbeta primers and 13 Jbeta primers. Some clones are missing from TCRdb's copy, which holds only in-frame ones; the method was immunoSEQ multiplex PCR. The sample has around 45,000 clones; under 60% are singletons. There were likely unrecorded immune exposures, though donors were nominally healthy when sampled. Per the germline V gene, CDR1 is MNHEY and CDR2 is SVGAGI. Trimming removed 5 bases from V and 3 bases from J; junction bases left unmatched: 4. The CDR3 covers 15 residues. The sample taken for sequencing was PBMCs. The chain carries TRBV6-5 and TRBJ2-1; TRBD2 matches 10 bases. This sequence originates from a man aged 60 to 69 in good health and CMV-seronegative. CDR3 sequence reads: CASSPRTSGYNEQFF. CDR3 nucleotide sequence: TGTGCCAGCAGTCCCCGGACTAGCGGCTACAATGAGCAGTTCTTC.